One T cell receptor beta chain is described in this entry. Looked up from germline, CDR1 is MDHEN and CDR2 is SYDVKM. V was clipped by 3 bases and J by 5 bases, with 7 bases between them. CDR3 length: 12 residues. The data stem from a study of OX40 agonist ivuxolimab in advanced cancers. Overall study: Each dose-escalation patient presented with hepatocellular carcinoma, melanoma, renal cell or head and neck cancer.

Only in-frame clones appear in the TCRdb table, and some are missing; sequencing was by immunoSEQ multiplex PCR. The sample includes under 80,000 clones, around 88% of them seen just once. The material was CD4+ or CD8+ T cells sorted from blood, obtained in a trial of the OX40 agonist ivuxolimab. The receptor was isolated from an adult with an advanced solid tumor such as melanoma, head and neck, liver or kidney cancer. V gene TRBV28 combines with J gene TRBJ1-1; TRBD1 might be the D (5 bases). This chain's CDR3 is CASSLRGTEAFF. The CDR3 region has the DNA TGTGCCAGCAGTTTGCGGGGGACTGAAGCTTTCTTT. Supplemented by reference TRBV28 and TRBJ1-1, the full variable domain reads DVKVTQSSRYLVKRTGEKVFLECVQDMDHENMFWYRQDPGLGLRLIYFSYDVKMKEKGDIPEGYSVSREKKERFSLILESASTNQTSMYLCASSLRGTEAFFGQGTRLTVV.